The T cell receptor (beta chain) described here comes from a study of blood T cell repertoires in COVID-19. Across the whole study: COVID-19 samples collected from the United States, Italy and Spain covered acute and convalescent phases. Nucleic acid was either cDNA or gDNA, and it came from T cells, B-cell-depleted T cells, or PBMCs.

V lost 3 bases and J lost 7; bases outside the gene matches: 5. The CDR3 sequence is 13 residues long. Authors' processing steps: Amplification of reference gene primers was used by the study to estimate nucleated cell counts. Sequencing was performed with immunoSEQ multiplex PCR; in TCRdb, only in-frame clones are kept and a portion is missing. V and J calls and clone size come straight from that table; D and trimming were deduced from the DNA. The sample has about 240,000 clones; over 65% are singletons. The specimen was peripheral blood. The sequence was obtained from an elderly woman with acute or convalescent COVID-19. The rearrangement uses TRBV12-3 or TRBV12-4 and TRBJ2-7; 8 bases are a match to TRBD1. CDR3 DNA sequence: TGTGCCAGCAGTTTGGGACAGGCCGGGGAGCAGTACTTC. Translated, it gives CASSLGQAGEQYF.